This T cell receptor beta chain was documented in a study of T cell responses to AZD1222 COVID-19 vaccine. General study results and limits: Compared with day 0, the breadth and depth of the Spike-specific TCR repertoire rose significantly after two doses of AZD1222.

As concerns this clone: Its antigen remains unknown.

V was clipped by 5 bases and J by 1 base; unmatched bases: 18. CDR1 is SNHLY and CDR2 is FYNNEI in the germline V gene. The CDR3 extends over 20 amino acids. Sequenced by immunoSEQ multiplex PCR; TCRdb stores in-frame clones only, minus some. The table records 120,000 to 150,000 clones, about 92% of them present only once. This TCR was recovered from an adult who received the AZD1222 COVID-19 vaccine. The chain employs TRBV2 and TRBJ2-2, with 8 bases that match TRBD1. The source material was peripheral blood, sampled 28 days after the second AZD1222 dose. DNA of the CDR3: TGTGCCAGCAGTAAACACCCCCTTATCGGACAGGGTGTGAACACCGGGGAGCTGTTTTTT. Its translation is CASSKHPLIGQGVNTGELFF.